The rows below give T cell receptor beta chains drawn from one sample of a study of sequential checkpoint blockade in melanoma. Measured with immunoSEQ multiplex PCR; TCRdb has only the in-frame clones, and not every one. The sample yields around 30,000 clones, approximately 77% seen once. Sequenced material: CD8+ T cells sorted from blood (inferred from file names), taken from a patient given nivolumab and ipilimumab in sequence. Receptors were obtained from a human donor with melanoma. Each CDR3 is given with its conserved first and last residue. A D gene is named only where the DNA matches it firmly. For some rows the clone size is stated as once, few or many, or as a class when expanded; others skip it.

CASSLSIGQTRPSEQYF,TGTGCCAGCTCACTTTCAATCGGACAGACTCGTCCTTCCGAGCAGTACTTC,.,TRBV18,TRBJ2-7,.
CASSQTGTGGSNEQYF,TGTGCCAGCAGCCAAACCGGGACAGGGGGTTCCAACGAGCAGTACTTC,.,TRBV27,TRBJ2-7,TRBD1
CATSWTGQETQYF,TGTGCCACCAGCTGGACAGGCCAAGAGACCCAGTACTTC,.,TRBV15,TRBJ2-5,TRBD1
CASNDRGNTEAFF,TGTGCCAGCAACGACAGGGGGAACACTGAAGCTTTCTTT,.,TRBV6-1,TRBJ1-1,TRBD1
CASSYRQGPTEAFF,TGTGCCAGCAGTTACAGACAGGGGCCCACTGAAGCTTTCTTT,.,TRBV6-5,TRBJ1-1,TRBD1
CASSLRQESYEQYF,TGTGCCAGCAGCCTCCGACAGGAGAGCTACGAGCAGTACTTC,.,TRBV13,TRBJ2-7,.
CASSRISGGNTEAFF,TGCGCCAGCAGCCGGATTTCGGGGGGGAACACTGAAGCTTTCTTT,.,TRBV5-1,TRBJ1-1,.
CAISEDNNQPQHF,TGTGCCATCAGTGAGGACAATAATCAGCCCCAGCATTTT,.,TRBV10-3,TRBJ1-5,.
CASSRARGTEAFF,TGTGCCAGCAGCCGGGCCCGGGGCACTGAAGCTTTCTTT,.,TRBV7-9,TRBJ1-1,.
CASSLLAGDYEQYF,TGTGCCAGCAGCTTACTAGCGGGAGACTACGAGCAGTACTTC,.,TRBV7-2,TRBJ2-7,TRBD2
CASSFPTGTETQYF,TGTGCCAGCAGCTTCCCAACAGGGACGGAGACCCAGTACTTC,few,TRBV5-6,TRBJ2-5,.
CASSLTRTSGAYEQYF,TGTGCCAGCAGCTTGACTAGGACTAGCGGGGCCTACGAGCAGTACTTC,.,TRBV7-2,TRBJ2-7,TRBD2
CASSLLLGTGSGELFF,TGTGCCAGCAGTTTGCTTCTCGGGACAGGGTCTGGGGAGCTGTTTTTT,.,TRBV27,TRBJ2-2,TRBD1
CASSEWVAQRYNEQFF,TGTGCCAGCAGTGAATGGGTCGCACAGAGATACAATGAGCAGTTCTTC,.,TRBV6-1,TRBJ2-1,.
CASRPTGDSGNTIYF,TGTGCCAGCAGGCCTACAGGGGACTCTGGAAACACCATATATTTT,.,TRBV7-9,TRBJ1-3,TRBD1
CAISTLLAGEDNEQFF,TGTGCCATCAGCACCCTACTAGCGGGAGAGGATAATGAGCAGTTCTTC,.,TRBV10-3,TRBJ2-1,TRBD2
CASSVLAAGEQFF,TGTGCCAGCAGTGTACTAGCGGCGGGGGAGCAGTTCTTC,.,TRBV2,TRBJ2-1,TRBD2
CASSQSTSYEQYF,TGCGCCAGCAGCCAGAGCACCTCCTACGAGCAGTACTTC,.,TRBV4-3,TRBJ2-7,.
CASSANVDQQGRAHNEQFF,TGTGCCAGCAGCGCTAACGTCGATCAACAGGGGCGCGCCCACAATGAGCAGTTCTTC,once,TRBV9,TRBJ2-1,TRBD1
CASSARASGTYEQYF,TGTGCCAGCAGCGCAAGGGCTAGCGGCACCTACGAGCAGTACTTC,few,TRBV9,TRBJ2-7,TRBD2
CASSPTEWQLETQYF,TGTGCCAGCAGTCCCACGGAGTGGCAGCTTGAGACCCAGTACTTC,once,TRBV27,TRBJ2-5,.
CASKLVQYSNQPQHF,TGTGCCAGCAAACTCGTACAGTATAGCAATCAGCCCCAGCATTTT,.,TRBV28,TRBJ1-5,.
CASSPRGLDTEAFF,TGTGCCAGCAGCCCTCGGGGGTTAGACACTGAAGCTTTCTTT,.,TRBV28,TRBJ1-1,.
CASSLASGGEQFF,TGTGCCAGCAGCTTAGCGAGCGGGGGTGAACAGTTCTTC,.,TRBV7-2,TRBJ2-1,TRBD2
CSVQGLPYNEQFF,TGCAGCGTTCAGGGGCTACCCTACAATGAGCAGTTCTTC,.,TRBV29-1,TRBJ2-1,.